This entry lists 26 T cell receptor beta chains sequenced from one sample in a study of blood T cells in healthy people across ages (dated by TCRdb to between 2014 and 2017). Library method: 5' RACE. Sequencer: Illumina HiSeq 2500. A second PCR of roughly 6 to 12 cycles was performed with a sample-barcoded 5' primer and a J-beta primer mix. The public reads were reprocessed in TCRdb via fastp at Q25 and MiXCR, keeping in-frame beta chains. Each record represents a unique CDR3 protein, reported with the most common genes and DNA among its rows. This sample is represented by approximately 1,100,000 distinct CDR3 sequences; less than 50% of them were singletons. Approximately 17% of the sample belongs to the ten largest clones. The source material was blood. These receptors all come from a woman in her sixties or seventies in good health.

The V call is TRBV24-1, the J call TRBJ2-7; 11 bases are shared with TRBD2. CDR3 length: 18 residues. V was clipped by 9 bases and J by 4 bases; unmatched bases: 19. Germline values: CDR1 KGHDR, CDR2 SFDVKD. This CDR3 reads CATVHWAGTLAGAYEQYF. CDR3 coding DNA: TGTGCCACCGTCCATTGGGCAGGTACACTAGCGGGAGCGTACGAGCAGTACTTC.

This chain connects TRBV18 to TRBJ2-5; D is undetermined. Germline CDR1 KGHSH, CDR2 LQKENI. The CDR3 loop spans 15 amino acids. The V end lost 6 bases, the J end lost 1 base, and 15 bases lay between the germline ends. The DNA for the CDR3 is TGTGCCAGCTCCCCCCGGACGGTCGCCCAAGAGACCCAGTACTTC. Its translation is CASSPRTVAQETQYF. Based on the CDR3 plus reference TRBV18 and TRBJ2-5, the full variable domain is NAGVMQNPRHLVRRRGQEARLRCSPMKGHSHVYWYRQLPEEGLKFMVYLQKENIIDESGMPKERFSAEFPKEGPSILRIQQVVRGDSAAYFCASSPRTVAQETQYFGPGTRLLVL.

V is TRBV20-1 and J is TRBJ2-7; 7 nucleotides line up with TRBD2. Trimming cost V 0 bases and J 3 bases; bases outside gene matches: 11. The CDR3 spans 16 residues. Looked up from germline, CDR1 is DFQATT and CDR2 is SNEGSKA (reference sequence). CDR3: CSARDRQPGGGYEQYF. The DNA for the CDR3 is TGCAGTGCTAGAGATCGTCAGCCGGGAGGTGGCTACGAGCAGTACTTC.

Ten or more counts support this clonotype. The chain carries TRBV5-5 and TRBJ2-7, with 10 bases lining up with TRBD2. The CDR3 length is 16 residues. The J segment lost 5 bases and the V segment lost 0 bases, leaving 8 bases of the junction unmatched. CDR1 and CDR2 from the germline V gene are SGHKS and YYEKEE (reference sequence). The CDR3 nucleotides read TGTGCCAGCAGCTTGGGTTTAGCGGGAGGTACCGACGAGCAGTACTTC. Its protein product is CASSLGLAGGTDEQYF.

This clonotype was counted a few times. V and J are TRBV7-9 and TRBJ2-6; D not resolved. Looked up from germline, CDR1 is SEHNR and CDR2 is FQNEAQ (reference sequence). This CDR3 is 16 amino acids long. V lost 4 bases and J 1 base, leaving 11 bases between the germline ends. The CDR3 loop reads CASSSTRVSGANVLTF. CDR3 bases: TGTGCCAGCAGCTCCACCAGAGTATCTGGGGCCAACGTCCTGACTTTC.

The chain uses TRBV28 and TRBJ2-7, with a tentative D call TRBD1 (6 bases). The CDR3 runs 14 residues. Deletions cut 5 bases from V and 3 bases from J, with 14 bases between. In germline, CDR1 is MDHEN, CDR2 SYDVKM. The CDR3 sequence is CASSPATGGYEQYF. The CDR3 nucleotides read TGTGCCAGCAGTCCAGCGACAGGCGGCTACGAGCAGTACTTC.

This clonotype was picked up a small number of times. This chain connects TRBV6-6 to TRBJ2-3; TRBD2 might be the D (5 bases). This CDR3 region has 15 residues. Germline CDR1 MNHNY, CDR2 SVGAGI (reference sequence). V dropped 6 bases and J dropped 0 bases, with 13 bases sitting between them. CDR3 protein: CASRPAGISTDTQYF. In DNA form, the CDR3 reads TGTGCCAGCAGACCCGCCGGGATCAGCACAGATACGCAGTATTTT.

There are a few counts of this clonotype. This chain connects TRBV20-1 to TRBJ2-3; possibly TRBD1 or TRBD2 for D (5 bases each). Per germline, CDR1 DFQATT and CDR2 SNEGSKA (reference sequence). This CDR3 has 14 residues. Trimming removed 6 bases from V and 5 bases from J, with 18 bases in between. CDR3: CSAGTEQAGDTQYF. The CDR3 nucleotides read TGCAGTGCAGGGACGGAACAAGCTGGAGATACGCAGTATTTT.

In this sample, this clonotype turned up once. This sequence joins TRBV6-5 and TRBJ2-3, with 7 bases lining up with TRBD1. There are 16 residues in the CDR3. V lost 2 bases and J lost 1; bases outside the gene matches: 6. Germline assignment: CDR1 MNHEY and CDR2 SVGAGI. DNA of the CDR3: TGTGCCAGCAGTTACCACAGGGGTTTGGGCACAGATACGCAGTATTTT. This sequence encodes CASSYHRGLGTDTQYF.

This clonotype was observed once. Compared with germline, one end of the junction differs, possibly owing to a read error. The chain couples TRBV6-5 to TRBJ2-1; D might be TRBD2 (6 bases). Germline V lookup: CDR1 MNHEY, CDR2 SVGAGI. The CDR3 totals 17 residues. Written as DNA, the CDR3 is TGTGCCAGCAGTTACCGGCTAGCGCGGGCGGGGTACAAGGAGCAGTTCTTC. It translates to CASSYRLARAGYKEQFF.

The table lists this clonotype with a count of one. The CDR3 sequence: CASSESIRGWYRGSYNEQFF. The CDR3 nucleotides are TGTGCCAGCAGTGAAAGTATAAGGGGTTGGTACAGGGGGTCCTACAATGAGCAGTTCTTC. J is TRBJ2-1 and V is TRBV25-1; 8 positions agree with TRBD1. The CDR3 has 20 amino acids. With 2 bases clipped from V and 1 base from J, the junction kept 16 bases outside the gene matches. Germline V gives CDR1 MGHDK, CDR2 SYGVNS.

This clonotype came up a few times. The chain links TRBV2 to TRBJ2-6; D is uncertain. Germline CDR1 is SNHLY and CDR2 is FYNNEI. The ends were cut back, 6 bases at V and 0 bases at J, with 6 bases in the middle. This CDR3 has 14 residues. As DNA, the CDR3 is TGTGCCAGCAGATCAGACTCTGGGGCCAACGTCCTGACTTTC. Translation gives CASRSDSGANVLTF.

The chain couples TRBV29-1 to TRBJ2-2; no clear D. CDR3 length: 13 residues. The V gene lost 6 bases and the J gene lost 6 bases, with 14 bases spanning the gap. Germline V lookup: CDR1 SQVTM, CDR2 ANQGSEA. The CDR3 reads CSVGIRGPGELFF. DNA for the CDR3: TGCAGCGTGGGAATTAGAGGACCCGGGGAGCTGTTTTTT.

The chain combines TRBV7-8 with TRBJ2-7; D is perhaps TRBD1 (5 bases). Germline-derived CDR1 and CDR2 are SGHVS and FQNEAQ. V was clipped by 4 bases and J by 4 bases, with 11 bases between them. CDR3 size: 13 residues. The CDR3 loop reads CASSSRATYEQYF. The DNA for the CDR3 is TGTGCCAGCAGCTCCAGGGCTACGTACGAGCAGTACTTC.

The gene calls are TRBV4-1 and TRBJ2-7; a possible D gene is TRBD2 (6 bases). The J call may be mistaken, given a closer DNA end match to TRBJ2-5. The CDR3 spans 16 residues. Germline assignment: CDR1 MGHRA and CDR2 YSYEKL. This CDR3 is CASSQEGGFPQETQYF. The CDR3 region has the DNA TGCGCCAGCAGCCAAGAGGGAGGTTTCCCGCAGGAGACCCAGTACTTC.

The V and J genes are TRBV25-1 and TRBJ1-3; the D gene is possibly TRBD1 (6 bases). The V end lost 7 bases, the J end lost 2 bases, and 12 bases lay between the germline ends. This CDR3 is built from 14 residues. Germline values: CDR1 MGHDK, CDR2 SYGVNS. In DNA form, the CDR3 reads TGTGCCAGCACACCAGGGGCGGCTGGAAACACCATATATTTT. Translating gives CASTPGAAGNTIYF.

This clonotype was picked up many times. The chain employs TRBV5-1 and TRBJ2-5; D is possibly TRBD1 or TRBD2 (6 bases each). The germline V and J ends were trimmed by 0 bases and 4 bases, with 13 bases remaining between them. This CDR3 has 15 residues. Germline assignment: CDR1 SGHRS and CDR2 YFSETQ. The CDR3 DNA sequence: TGCGCCAGCAGCTTGGCCGGGGGCGGTTTAGAGACCCAGTACTTC. Translated: CASSLAGGGLETQYF.

This clonotype was counted only a few times. The rearrangement uses TRBV7-6 and TRBJ2-7, with D unresolved. With 0 bases removed from V and 1 base from J, the gap between germline ends came to 13 bases. The germline CDR1 and CDR2 sequences are SGHVS and FNYEAQ. This CDR3 contains 16 residues. The CDR3 protein is CASSLATAGESYEQYF. In DNA, the CDR3 is TGTGCCAGCAGCTTAGCGACGGCAGGAGAGTCCTACGAGCAGTACTTC.

The chain carries TRBV20-1 and TRBJ2-5; 9 bases map to TRBD1. The CDR3 consists of 22 residues. CDR1 is DFQATT and CDR2 is SNEGSKA in the germline V gene (reference sequence). The J segment lost 4 bases and the V segment lost 0 bases, leaving 27 bases of the junction unmatched. Written as DNA, the CDR3 is TGCAGTGCTAGAGATGGCACTACCCCTGGAAGGGACAGGGAGGAGTTGGCAGAGACCCAGTACTTC. Encoded protein: CSARDGTTPGRDREELAETQYF.

V and J are TRBV7-6 and TRBJ2-7; D unclear. CDR3 size: 14 residues. The V end lost 1 base, the J end lost 3 bases, and 10 bases lay between the germline ends. The germline V gene encodes CDR1 SGHVS and CDR2 FNYEAQ. CDR3 amino acids: CASSLGHRLYEQYF. DNA of the CDR3: TGTGCCAGCAGCTTAGGGCACAGACTCTACGAGCAGTACTTC. The variable domain in full, completed from reference TRBV7-6 and TRBJ2-7, reads GAGVSQSPRYKVTKRGQDVALRCDPISGHVSLYWYRQALGQGPEFLTYFNYEAQQDKSGLPNDRFSAERPEGSISTLTIQRTEQRDSAMYRCASSLGHRLYEQYFGPGTRLTVT.

In its sample, this clonotype was seen a few times. V gene TRBV18 combines with J gene TRBJ2-5, with TRBD2 matching over 9 bases. Germline V CDR1 and CDR2: KGHSH, LQKENI. J was trimmed by 5 bases and V by 1 base; bases with no gene match: 2. CDR3 length: 14 amino acids. CDR3 nucleotide sequence: TGTGCCAGCTCACCACTAGCGGGAGACGAGACCCAGTACTTC. Encoded protein: CASSPLAGDETQYF.

The chain has TRBV28 and TRBJ2-5, with TRBD1 matching over 8 bases. Germline V gives CDR1 MDHEN, CDR2 SYDVKM. After removal of 7 bases from V and 5 bases from J, the junction contained 6 bases not matched to a gene. This CDR3 is 13 amino acids long. CDR3 loop: CASNRGIGETQYF. The CDR3, as DNA: TGTGCCAGCAACAGGGGGATAGGGGAGACCCAGTACTTC.

This clonotype was observed a handful of times. V is TRBV10-3 and J is TRBJ2-1; D gene ambiguous. This CDR3 is built from 15 residues. V was pared by 4 bases and J by 0 bases, with 10 bases between. Germline lookup yields CDR1 ENHRY and CDR2 SYGVKD. CDR3 DNA sequence: TGTGCCATCAGTGGCGGAACGCGCTCCTACAATGAGCAGTTCTTC. It encodes CAISGGTRSYNEQFF.

This clonotype was observed a few times. The chain has TRBV28 and TRBJ2-6, with 8 nucleotides matching TRBD1. The germline V gene encodes CDR1 MDHEN and CDR2 SYDVKM. This CDR3 is 18 amino acids long. CDR3 sequence (DNA): TGTGCATCGTGGAGGACAGGGTCGACGTTGTCTGGGGCCAACGTCCTGACTTTC. It codes for CASWRTGSTLSGANVLTF.

J is TRBJ2-5 and V is TRBV20-1; a weak D match, TRBD2 (6 bases). Trimming cost V 3 bases and J 5 bases, with 13 bases left between them. CDR1 is DFQATT, CDR2 SNEGSKA, per germline (reference sequence). The CDR3 runs 13 residues. DNA of the CDR3: TGCAGTGCTAGGGAACTAGCCTATGAGACCCAGTACTTC. This translates into CSARELAYETQYF.

In regard to this clonotype: The junction shows a germline mismatch at one end, possibly a read error. CDR3 sequence reads: CTSSYDSSYNEQFF. The CDR3 DNA reads as TGTACCAGCAGCTACGATAGCTCCTACAATGAGCAGTTCTTC. The chain combines TRBV7-9 with TRBJ2-1; D remains unclear. Germline CDR1 is SEHNR and CDR2 is FQNEAQ (reference sequence). The CDR3 runs to 14 residues. Full variable domain (outside the CDR3, taken from reference TRBV7-9 and TRBJ2-1): DTGVSQNPRHKITKRGQNVTFRCDPISEHNRLYWYRQTLGQGPEFLTYFQNEAQLEKSRLLSDRFSAERPKGSFSTLEIQRTEQGDSAMYLCTSSYDSSYNEQFFGPGTRLTVL.